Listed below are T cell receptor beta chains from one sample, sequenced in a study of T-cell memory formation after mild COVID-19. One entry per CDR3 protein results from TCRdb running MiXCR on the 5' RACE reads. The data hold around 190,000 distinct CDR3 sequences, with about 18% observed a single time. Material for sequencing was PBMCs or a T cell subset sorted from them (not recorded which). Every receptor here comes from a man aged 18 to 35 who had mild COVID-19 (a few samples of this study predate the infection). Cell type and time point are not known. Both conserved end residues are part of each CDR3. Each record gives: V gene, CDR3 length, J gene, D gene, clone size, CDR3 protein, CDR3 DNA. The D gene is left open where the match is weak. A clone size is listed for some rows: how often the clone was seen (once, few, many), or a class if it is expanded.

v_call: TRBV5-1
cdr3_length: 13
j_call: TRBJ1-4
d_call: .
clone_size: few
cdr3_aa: CASSLGDGEKLFF
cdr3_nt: TGCGCCAGCAGCTTGGGTGACGGTGAAAAACTGTTTTTT

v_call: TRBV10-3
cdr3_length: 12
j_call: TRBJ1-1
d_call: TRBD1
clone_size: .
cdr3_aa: CAILGTGTEAFF
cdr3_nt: TGTGCCATCTTGGGGACAGGGACTGAAGCTTTCTTT

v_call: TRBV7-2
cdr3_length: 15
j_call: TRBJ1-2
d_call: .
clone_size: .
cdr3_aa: CASSPYLGLNYGYTF
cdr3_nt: TGTGCCAGCAGCCCTTATTTGGGTCTCAACTATGGCTACACCTTC

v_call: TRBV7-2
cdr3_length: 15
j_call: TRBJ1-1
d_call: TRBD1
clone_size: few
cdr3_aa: CASSLVGGQMLEAFF
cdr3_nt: TGTGCCAGCAGCTTAGTGGGGGGACAGATGCTTGAAGCTTTCTTT

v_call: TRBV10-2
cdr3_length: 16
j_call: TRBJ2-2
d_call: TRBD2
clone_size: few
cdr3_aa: CATQGLAGGGTGELFF
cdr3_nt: TGCGCCACCCAGGGACTAGCGGGGGGCGGTACCGGGGAGCTGTTTTTT

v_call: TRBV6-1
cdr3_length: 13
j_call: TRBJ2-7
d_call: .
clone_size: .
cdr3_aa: CASTLGLLYEQYF
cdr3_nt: TGTGCCAGCACCCTCGGACTCCTCTACGAGCAGTACTTC

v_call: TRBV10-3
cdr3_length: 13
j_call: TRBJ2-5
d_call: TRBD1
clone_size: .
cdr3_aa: CAIRDRAGETQYF
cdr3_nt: TGTGCCATCAGGGACAGGGCGGGGGAGACCCAGTACTTC

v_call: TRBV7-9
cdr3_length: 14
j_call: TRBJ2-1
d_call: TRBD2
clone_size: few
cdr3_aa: CASSLVSGADEQFF
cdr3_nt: TGTGCCAGCAGCCTAGTTAGCGGGGCGGATGAGCAGTTCTTC

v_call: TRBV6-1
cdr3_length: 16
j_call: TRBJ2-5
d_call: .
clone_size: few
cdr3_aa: CAVQLGHLRNQETQYF
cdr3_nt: TGTGCCGTACAGTTGGGTCATTTGAGAAATCAAGAGACCCAGTACTTC

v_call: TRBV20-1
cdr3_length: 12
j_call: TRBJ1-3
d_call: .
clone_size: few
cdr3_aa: CSARTAGNTIYF
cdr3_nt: TGCAGTGCTAGGACGGCTGGAAACACCATATATTTT

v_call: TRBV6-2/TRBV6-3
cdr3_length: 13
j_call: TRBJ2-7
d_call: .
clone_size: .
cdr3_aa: CASSPPDSYEQYF
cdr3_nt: TGTGCCAGCAGCCCCCCAGATTCCTACGAGCAGTACTTC

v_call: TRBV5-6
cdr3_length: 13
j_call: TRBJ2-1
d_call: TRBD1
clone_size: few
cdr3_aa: CASSGTGRDEQFF
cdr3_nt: TGTGCCAGCAGCGGGACAGGGCGCGATGAGCAGTTCTTC

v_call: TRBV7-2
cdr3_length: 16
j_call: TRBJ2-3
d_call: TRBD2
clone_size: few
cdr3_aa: CASSLMGGGITDTQYF
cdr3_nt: TGTGCCAGCAGCCTCATGGGCGGGGGGATCACAGATACGCAGTATTTT

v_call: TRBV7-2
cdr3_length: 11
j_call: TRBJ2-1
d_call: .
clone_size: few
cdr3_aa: CASSPGQSSVF
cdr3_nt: TGTGCCAGCAGTCCTGGCCAGAGCAGTGTCTTC

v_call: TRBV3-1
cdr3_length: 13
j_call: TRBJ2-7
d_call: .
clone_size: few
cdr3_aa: CASSLGGQGEQYF
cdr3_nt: TGTGCCAGCAGCCTGGGGGGCCAAGGCGAGCAGTACTTC

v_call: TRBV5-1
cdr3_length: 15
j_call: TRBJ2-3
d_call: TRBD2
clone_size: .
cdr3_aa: CASSSTSGGEGTQYF
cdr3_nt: TGCGCCAGCAGCTCGACTAGCGGGGGAGAGGGGACGCAGTATTTT

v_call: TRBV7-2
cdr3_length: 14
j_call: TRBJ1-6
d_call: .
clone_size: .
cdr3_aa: CASAQFGANSPLHF
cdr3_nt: TGTGCCAGCGCCCAGTTCGGGGCCAATTCACCCCTCCACTTT

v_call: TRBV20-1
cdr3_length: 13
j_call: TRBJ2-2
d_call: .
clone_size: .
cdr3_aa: CSASSGGTGELFF
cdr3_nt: TGCAGTGCTAGCTCCGGGGGCACCGGGGAGCTGTTTTTT

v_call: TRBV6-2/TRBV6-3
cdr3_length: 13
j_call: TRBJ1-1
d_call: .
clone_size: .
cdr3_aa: CASSYSSGQEAFF
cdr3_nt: TGTGCCAGCAGTTACTCGAGCGGTCAGGAAGCTTTCTTT

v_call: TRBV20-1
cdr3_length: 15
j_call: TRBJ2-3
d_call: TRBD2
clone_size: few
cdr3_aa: CSASPTSGGTDTQYF
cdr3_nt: TGCAGTGCTAGCCCCACTAGCGGGGGGACAGATACGCAGTATTTT

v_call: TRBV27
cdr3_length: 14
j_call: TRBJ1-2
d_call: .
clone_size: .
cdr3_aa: CASSLTGTNYGYTF
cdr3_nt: TGTGCCAGCAGTTTAACCGGGACCAACTATGGCTACACCTTC

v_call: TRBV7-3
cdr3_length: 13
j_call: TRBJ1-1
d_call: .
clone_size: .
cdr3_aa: CASSLDWGAEAFF
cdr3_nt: TGTGCCAGCAGCTTAGACTGGGGCGCTGAAGCTTTCTTT

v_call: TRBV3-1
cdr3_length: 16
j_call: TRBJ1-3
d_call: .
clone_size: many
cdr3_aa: CASSFTGQLSGNTIYF
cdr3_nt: TGTGCCAGCAGCTTTACAGGACAACTCTCTGGAAACACCATATATTTT

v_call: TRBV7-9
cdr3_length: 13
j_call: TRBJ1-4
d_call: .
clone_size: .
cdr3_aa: CASSLAAGGKLFF
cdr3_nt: TGTGCCAGCAGCCTAGCCGCCGGGGGAAAACTGTTTTTT

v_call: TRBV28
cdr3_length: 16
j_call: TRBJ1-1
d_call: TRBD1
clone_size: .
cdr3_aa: CASSYGTGGTLTEAFF
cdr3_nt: TGTGCCAGCAGTTACGGGACAGGGGGAACCCTCACTGAAGCTTTCTTT

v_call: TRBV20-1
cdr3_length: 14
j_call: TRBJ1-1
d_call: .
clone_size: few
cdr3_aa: CSAPRGGAQTEAFF
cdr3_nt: TGCAGTGCTCCTCGAGGGGGGGCTCAAACTGAAGCTTTCTTT

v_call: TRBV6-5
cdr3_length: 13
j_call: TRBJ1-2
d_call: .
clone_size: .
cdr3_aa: CASSSALRAGYTF
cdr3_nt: TGTGCCAGCAGTTCCGCTCTCAGGGCCGGCTACACCTTC

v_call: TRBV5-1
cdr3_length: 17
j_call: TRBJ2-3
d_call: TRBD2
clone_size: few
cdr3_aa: CASSLGVAGGRADTQYF
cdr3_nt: TGCGCCAGCAGCTTGGGCGTAGCGGGGGGCAGGGCAGATACGCAGTATTTT

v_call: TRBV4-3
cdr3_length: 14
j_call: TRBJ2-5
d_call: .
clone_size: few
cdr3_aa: CASSRDSYQETQYF
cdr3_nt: TGCGCCAGCAGCCGGGACTCGTACCAAGAGACCCAGTACTTC

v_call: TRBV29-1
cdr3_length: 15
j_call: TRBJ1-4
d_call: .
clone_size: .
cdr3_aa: CSAKGEQAFGEKLFF
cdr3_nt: TGCAGCGCCAAGGGTGAGCAGGCTTTTGGTGAAAAACTGTTTTTT

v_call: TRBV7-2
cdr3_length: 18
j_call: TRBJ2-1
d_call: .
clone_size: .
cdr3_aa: CASSLHSTPGRGHNEQFF
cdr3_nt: TGTGCCAGCAGCCTACACTCGACTCCGGGACGGGGACACAATGAGCAGTTCTTC

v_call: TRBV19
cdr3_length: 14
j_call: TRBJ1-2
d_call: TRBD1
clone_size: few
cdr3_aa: CASSRGQETPGYTF
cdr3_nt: TGTGCCAGTAGTAGGGGACAGGAGACCCCTGGCTACACCTTC

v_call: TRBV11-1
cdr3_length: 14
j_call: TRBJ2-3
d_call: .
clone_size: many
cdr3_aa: CASTLSRSADTQYF
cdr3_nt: TGTGCCAGCACCCTTTCCCGGTCCGCAGATACGCAGTATTTT

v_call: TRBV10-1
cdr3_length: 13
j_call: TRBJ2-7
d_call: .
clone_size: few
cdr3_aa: CASSLGLYYEQYF
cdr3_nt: TGCGCCAGCAGTCTCGGACTTTACTACGAGCAGTACTTC

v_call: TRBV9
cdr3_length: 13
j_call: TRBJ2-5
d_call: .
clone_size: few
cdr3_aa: CASAPGPPGTQYF
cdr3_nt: TGTGCCAGCGCCCCTGGTCCCCCGGGGACCCAGTACTTC

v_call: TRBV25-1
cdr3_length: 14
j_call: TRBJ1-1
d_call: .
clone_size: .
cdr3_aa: CASRPSGSPTEAFF
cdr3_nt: TGTGCCAGCAGACCCTCGGGTTCGCCCACTGAAGCTTTCTTT

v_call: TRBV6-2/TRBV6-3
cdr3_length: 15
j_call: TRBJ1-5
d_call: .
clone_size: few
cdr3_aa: CASSYTGTKNQPQHF
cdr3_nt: TGTGCCAGCAGCTACACCGGGACAAAGAATCAGCCCCAGCATTTT

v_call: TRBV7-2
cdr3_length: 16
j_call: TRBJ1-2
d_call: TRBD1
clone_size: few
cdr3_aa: CASSLNPPTGADGYTF
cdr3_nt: TGTGCCAGCAGCCTAAACCCCCCTACAGGGGCGGACGGCTACACCTTC

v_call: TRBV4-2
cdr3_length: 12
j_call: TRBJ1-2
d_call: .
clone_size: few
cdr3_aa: CASSRTAGGYAF
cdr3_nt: TGTGCCAGCAGCCGCACTGCGGGTGGCTACGCCTTC

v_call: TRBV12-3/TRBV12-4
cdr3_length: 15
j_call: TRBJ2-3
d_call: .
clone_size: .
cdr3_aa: CASSFVPASTDTQYF
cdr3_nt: TGTGCCAGCAGTTTTGTTCCAGCTAGCACAGATACGCAGTATTTT

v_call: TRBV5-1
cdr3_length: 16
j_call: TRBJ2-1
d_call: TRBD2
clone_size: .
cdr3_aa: CASSLPASGGHNEQFF
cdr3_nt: TGCGCCAGCAGCTTGCCGGCTAGCGGGGGGCACAATGAGCAGTTCTTC

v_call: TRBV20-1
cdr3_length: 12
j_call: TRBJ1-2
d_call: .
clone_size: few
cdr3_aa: CSAREQVYGYTF
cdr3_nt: TGCAGTGCTAGAGAACAGGTTTATGGCTACACCTTC

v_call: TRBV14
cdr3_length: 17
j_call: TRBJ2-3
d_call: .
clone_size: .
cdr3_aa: CASSRSRGAFSTDTQYF
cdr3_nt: TGTGCCAGCAGCCGTAGCCGGGGGGCCTTCTCGACAGATACGCAGTATTTT

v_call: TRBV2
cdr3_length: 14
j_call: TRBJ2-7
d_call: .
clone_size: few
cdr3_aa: CASSEESGAEAQYF
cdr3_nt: TGTGCCAGCAGTGAAGAGAGTGGGGCGGAGGCTCAGTACTTC

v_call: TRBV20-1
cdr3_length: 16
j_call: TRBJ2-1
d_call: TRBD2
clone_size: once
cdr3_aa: CSARDPSGGRDNEQFF
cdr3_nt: TGCAGTGCTAGAGACCCTAGCGGGGGGCGGGACAATGAGCAGTTCTTC

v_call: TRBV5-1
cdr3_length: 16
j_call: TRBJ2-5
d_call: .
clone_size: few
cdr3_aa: CASSLGDIRPEETQYF
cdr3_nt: TGCGCCAGCAGCTTGGGGGACATCCGCCCCGAGGAGACCCAGTACTTC

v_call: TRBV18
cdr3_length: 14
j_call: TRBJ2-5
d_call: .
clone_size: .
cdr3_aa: CASSPVVAMETQYF
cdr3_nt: TGTGCCAGCTCACCAGTAGTTGCGATGGAGACCCAGTACTTC

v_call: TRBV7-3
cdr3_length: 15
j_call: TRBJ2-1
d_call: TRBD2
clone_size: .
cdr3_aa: CASSSATSRYNEQFF
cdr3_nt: TGTGCCAGCAGCTCCGCGACTAGCCGTTACAATGAGCAGTTCTTC

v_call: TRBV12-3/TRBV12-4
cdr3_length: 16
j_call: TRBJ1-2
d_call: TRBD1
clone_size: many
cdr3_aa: CASSWTGGRAHYGYTF
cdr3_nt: TGTGCCAGCAGTTGGACAGGGGGCCGAGCCCACTATGGCTACACCTTC